This T cell receptor (beta chain) was recovered during a study of cytomegalovirus exposure and HLA in healthy donors. PCR primers comprised 60 Vbeta and 13 Jbeta primers. Here immunoSEQ multiplex PCR was the method, and the copy in TCRdb shows in-frame clones only, minus some. The sample lists about 160,000 clones, roughly 77% occurring once. As concerns this clone: Antigen specificity is unknown.

Germline V gives CDR1 GTSNPN, CDR2 SVGIG (reference sequence). The V segment lost 1 base and the J segment 4 bases; nucleotides outside the gene matches: 7. There are 15 residues in the CDR3. The study's findings and limits: Altogether, 150 or so TCR beta chains were recorded as cytomegalovirus-associated. CMV antigen specificity of three CMV-associated chains was confirmed in vitro.

Sequencing used PBMCs. The chain carries TRBV30 and TRBJ2-5; TRBD1 aligns across 9 bases. The sequence was obtained from a woman aged 40 to 49 in good health and CMV-seropositive. CDR3: CAWSAGQGWRETQYF. For the CDR3, the DNA is TGTGCCTGGAGTGCCGGACAGGGGTGGCGAGAGACCCAGTACTTC.